A selection of T cell receptor beta chains follows, all from one sample in a study of blood T cell repertoires in COVID-19. Generated by immunoSEQ multiplex PCR, the TCRdb table keeps only in-frame clones and is missing some. The sample includes around 390,000 clones, 87% of them seen just once. Sequencing was done on a sample of PBMCs or T cells enriched from blood (not recorded which). The receptors here all came from a woman aged 50 to 60 who had recovered from COVID-19. Each CDR3 is given with its conserved first and last residue. Fields, in order: CDR3 protein, CDR3 DNA, D gene, J gene, clone size, V gene. The D gene is left open where the match is weak. Clone size is not always given. Where it is, it says once, few, many or a class for expanded clones.

CASSLDSPPYGYTF,TGCGCCAGCAGCTTGGACAGCCCCCCCTATGGCTACACCTTC,-,TRBJ1-2,-,TRBV5-1
CASGLDRVYGYTF,TGTGCCAGCGGTTTGGACAGGGTTTATGGCTACACCTTC,TRBD1,TRBJ1-2,-,TRBV6-5
CASSLSSTNEKLFF,TGCGCCAGCAGCTTGTCGTCAACTAATGAAAAACTGTTTTTT,-,TRBJ1-4,-,TRBV5-1
CASSQGLGGYSGNTIYF,TGTGCCAGCAGCCAAGGGCTGGGGGGGTACTCTGGAAACACCATATATTTT,-,TRBJ1-3,once,TRBV3-1/TRBV3-2
CASSPAGQRAGNTIYF,TGTGCCAGCTCACCAGCAGGGCAACGGGCTGGAAACACCATATATTTT,-,TRBJ1-3,-,TRBV18
CASSLRLREEQFF,TGTGCCAGCAGTTTAAGACTGCGGGAGGAGCAGTTCTTC,TRBD2,TRBJ2-1,-,TRBV12-3/TRBV12-4
CASSRDRGYEQYF,TGTGCCAGCAGCCGCGACAGGGGCTACGAGCAGTACTTC,TRBD1,TRBJ2-7,few,TRBV11-2
CASSPRGRDNEQFF,TGTGCCAGCAGCCCAAGAGGGAGAGACAATGAGCAGTTCTTC,-,TRBJ2-1,once,TRBV3-1/TRBV3-2
CASSSSRDSEGSFYGYTF,TGTGCCAGCAGTTCTAGCCGGGACAGCGAAGGGTCATTCTATGGCTACACCTTC,-,TRBJ1-2,-,TRBV21-1
CASSLSRTAEQYF,TGTGCCAGCAGTTTAAGTAGGACAGCTGAGCAGTACTTC,-,TRBJ2-7,-,TRBV12-3/TRBV12-4
CASSLGAGGNTEAFF,TGTGCCAGCAGCTTGGGGGCAGGGGGCAACACTGAAGCTTTCTTT,TRBD1,TRBJ1-1,-,TRBV7-2
CASSETGVSVNTEAFF,TGCGCCAGCAGCGAAACAGGGGTGTCGGTCAACACTGAAGCTTTCTTT,TRBD1,TRBJ1-1,few,TRBV5-1
CASSLMGTGGETQYF,TGTGCCAGCAGCTTAATGGGCACAGGGGGGGAGACCCAGTACTTC,TRBD1,TRBJ2-5,-,TRBV7-3
CASSVTLVATGPYEQYF,TGTGCCAGCAGCGTAACGTTAGTTGCGACAGGACCCTACGAGCAGTACTTC,-,TRBJ2-7,-,TRBV7-8
CASSVATGGNSPLHF,TGTGCCAGCAGCGTAGCTACAGGGGGTAATTCACCCCTCCACTTT,TRBD1,TRBJ1-6,-,TRBV9
CASSETPGQGFF,TGTGCCAGCAGCGAGACACCGGGACAGGGTTTCTTC,TRBD1,TRBJ2-1,-,TRBV2
CASSAGQGVGNTEAFF,TGTGCCAGCAGCGCTGGACAGGGGGTAGGGAACACTGAAGCTTTCTTT,TRBD1,TRBJ1-1,-,TRBV7-6
CASGRAEGYGYTF,TGTGCCAGCGGACGGGCAGAGGGCTATGGCTACACCTTC,-,TRBJ1-2,-,TRBV3-1/TRBV3-2
CAISESDRGGQPQHF,TGTGCCATCAGTGAGTCGGACAGGGGAGGGCAGCCCCAGCATTTT,TRBD1,TRBJ1-5,-,TRBV10-3
CASSLRLAGGQSNTGELFF,TGCGCCAGCAGCTTGCGGCTAGCGGGGGGCCAATCGAACACCGGGGAGCTGTTTTTT,TRBD2,TRBJ2-2,-,TRBV5-1
CATTKRGAGYTF,TGTGCCACCACGAAAAGGGGCGCGGGCTACACCTTC,-,TRBJ1-2,-,TRBV6-5
CASSSPERHSPLHF,TGTGCCAGCAGTTCACCGGAGCGGCATTCACCCCTCCACTTT,-,TRBJ1-6,-,TRBV28
CASHRGSGNTIYF,TGTGCCAGTCATAGGGGCTCTGGAAACACCATATATTTT,-,TRBJ1-3,-,TRBV13
CASADNEQFF,TGTGCCAGCGCAGACAATGAGCAGTTCTTC,-,TRBJ2-1,-,TRBV6-6
CASSQLPGQGIGYGYTF,TGTGCCAGCAGCCAACTACCGGGACAGGGGATCGGCTATGGCTACACCTTC,TRBD1,TRBJ1-2,-,TRBV3-1/TRBV3-2
CASSERNRGLDYGYTF,TGTGCCAGCAGTGAACGCAACAGGGGGCTGGACTATGGCTACACCTTC,TRBD1,TRBJ1-2,-,TRBV6-1